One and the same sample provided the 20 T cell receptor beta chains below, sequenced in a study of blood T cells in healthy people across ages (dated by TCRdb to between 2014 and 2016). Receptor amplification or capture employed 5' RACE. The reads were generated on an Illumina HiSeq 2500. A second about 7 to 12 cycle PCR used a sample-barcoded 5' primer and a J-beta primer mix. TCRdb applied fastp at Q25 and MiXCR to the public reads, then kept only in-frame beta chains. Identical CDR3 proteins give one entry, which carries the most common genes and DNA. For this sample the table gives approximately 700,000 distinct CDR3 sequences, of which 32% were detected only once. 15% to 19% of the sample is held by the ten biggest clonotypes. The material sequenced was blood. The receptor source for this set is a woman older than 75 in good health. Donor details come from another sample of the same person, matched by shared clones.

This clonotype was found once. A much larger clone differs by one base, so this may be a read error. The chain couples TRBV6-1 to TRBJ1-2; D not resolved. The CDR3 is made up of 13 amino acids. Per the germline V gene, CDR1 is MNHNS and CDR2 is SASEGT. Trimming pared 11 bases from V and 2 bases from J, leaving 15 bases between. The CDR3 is CAGKAGLNYGYTF. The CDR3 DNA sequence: TGTGCCGGCAAGGCAGGTTTGAACTATGGCTACACCTTC.

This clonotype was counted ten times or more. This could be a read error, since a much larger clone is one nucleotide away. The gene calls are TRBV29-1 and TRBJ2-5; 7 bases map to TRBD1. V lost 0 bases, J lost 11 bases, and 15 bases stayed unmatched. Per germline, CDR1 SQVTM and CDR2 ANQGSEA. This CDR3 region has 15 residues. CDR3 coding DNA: TGCAGCGTTGAAGATAGACAGGGCCCCAACAATGAGCAGTACTTC. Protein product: CSVEDRQGPNNEQYF. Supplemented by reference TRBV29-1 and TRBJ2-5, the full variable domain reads SAVISQKPSRDICQRGTSLTIQCQVDSQVTMMFWYRQQPGQSLTLIATANQGSEATYESGFVIDKFPISRPNLTFSTLTVSNMSPEDSSIYLCSVEDRQGPNNEQYFGPGTRLLVL.

CDR3 sequence (DNA): TGTGCCAGCGGGAGGGCGAGAAGCAATCAGCCCCAGCATTTT. This translates into CASGRARSNQPQHF. The gene calls are TRBV6-1 and TRBJ1-5; D ambiguous. V gave up 8 bases and J gave up 1 base, with 12 bases separating them. Germline V gives CDR1 MNHNS, CDR2 SASEGT. The CDR3 length is 14 residues.

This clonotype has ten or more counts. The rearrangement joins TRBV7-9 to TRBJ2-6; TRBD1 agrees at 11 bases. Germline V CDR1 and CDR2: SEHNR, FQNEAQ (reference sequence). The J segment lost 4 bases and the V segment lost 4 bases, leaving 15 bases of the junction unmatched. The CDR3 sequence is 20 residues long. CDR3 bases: TGTGCCAGCAGCTCCGGGACAGGGGGTGTCTTTGGTATGGGGGCCAACGTCCTGACTTTC. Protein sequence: CASSSGTGGVFGMGANVLTF.

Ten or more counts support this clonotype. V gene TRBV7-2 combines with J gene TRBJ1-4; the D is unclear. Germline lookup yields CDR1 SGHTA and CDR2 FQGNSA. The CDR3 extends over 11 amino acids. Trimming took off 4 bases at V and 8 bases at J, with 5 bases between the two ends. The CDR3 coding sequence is TGTGCCAGCAGCTCGGGCGAAAAACTGTTTTTT. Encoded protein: CASSSGEKLFF.

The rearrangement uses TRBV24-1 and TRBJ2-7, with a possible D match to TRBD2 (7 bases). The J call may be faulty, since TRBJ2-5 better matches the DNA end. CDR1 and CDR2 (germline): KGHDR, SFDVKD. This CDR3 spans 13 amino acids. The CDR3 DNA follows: TGTGCCACCAGTGATTTGAGGGGGGGGACCCAGTACTTC. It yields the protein CATSDLRGGTQYF.

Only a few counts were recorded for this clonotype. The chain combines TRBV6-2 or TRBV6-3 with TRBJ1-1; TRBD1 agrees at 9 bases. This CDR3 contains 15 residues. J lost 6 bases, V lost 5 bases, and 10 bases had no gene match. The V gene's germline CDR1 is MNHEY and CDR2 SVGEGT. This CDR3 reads CASSPLGQGKAEAFF. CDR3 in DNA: TGTGCCAGCAGTCCCTTGGGACAGGGTAAGGCTGAAGCTTTCTTT.

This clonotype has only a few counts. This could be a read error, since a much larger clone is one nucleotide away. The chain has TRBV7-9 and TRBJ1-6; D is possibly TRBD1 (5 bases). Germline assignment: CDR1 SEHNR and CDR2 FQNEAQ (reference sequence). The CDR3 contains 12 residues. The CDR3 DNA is TGTGCCAGCAGCGTCGTCGGGGGACCCCCCCACTTT. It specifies CASSVVGGPPHF.

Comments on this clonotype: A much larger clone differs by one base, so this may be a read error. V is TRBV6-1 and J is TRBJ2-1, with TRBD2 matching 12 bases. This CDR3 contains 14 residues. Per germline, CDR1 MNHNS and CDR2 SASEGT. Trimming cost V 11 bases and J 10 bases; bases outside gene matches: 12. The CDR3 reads CAGIRLAGGWEQFF. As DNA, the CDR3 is TGTGCCGGCATAAGGCTAGCGGGGGGGTGGGAGCAGTTCTTC.

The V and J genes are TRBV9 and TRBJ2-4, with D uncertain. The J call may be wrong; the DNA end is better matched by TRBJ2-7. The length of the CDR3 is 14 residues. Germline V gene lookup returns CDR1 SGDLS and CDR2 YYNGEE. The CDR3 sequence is CASSVDFGPYEQYF. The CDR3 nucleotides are TGTGCCAGCAGCGTAGACTTCGGGCCCTACGAGCAGTACTTC.

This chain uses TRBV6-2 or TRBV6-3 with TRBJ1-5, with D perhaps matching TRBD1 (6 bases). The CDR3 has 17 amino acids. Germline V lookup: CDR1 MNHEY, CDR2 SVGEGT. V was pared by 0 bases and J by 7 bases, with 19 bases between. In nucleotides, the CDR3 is TGTGCCAGCAGTTACTCGAGGGGGAGCAGGGTCGGCCAGCCCCAGCATTTT. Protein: CASSYSRGSRVGQPQHF.

This chain's CDR3 is CASSLRSPGGSNQPQHF. CDR3 bases: TGTGCCAGCAGTTTAAGGAGTCCAGGGGGGAGCAATCAGCCCCAGCATTTT. The V gene is TRBV12-3 or TRBV12-4, the J gene TRBJ1-5; 7 bases match TRBD1. Unmatched junction bases numbered 8, after V lost 2 bases and J lost 1 base. The CDR3 runs to 17 residues.

The chain's CDR3 is CASRSGIPYNEQFF. Here the CDR3 DNA reads TGTGCCAGTAGGTCGGGAATACCCTACAATGAGCAGTTCTTC. The V gene is TRBV19, the J gene TRBJ2-1; D possibly corresponds to TRBD2 (5 bases). CDR1 is LNHDA, CDR2 SQIVND, per germline (reference sequence). V was clipped by 6 bases and J by 2 bases, with 11 bases between them. CDR3 size: 14 residues.

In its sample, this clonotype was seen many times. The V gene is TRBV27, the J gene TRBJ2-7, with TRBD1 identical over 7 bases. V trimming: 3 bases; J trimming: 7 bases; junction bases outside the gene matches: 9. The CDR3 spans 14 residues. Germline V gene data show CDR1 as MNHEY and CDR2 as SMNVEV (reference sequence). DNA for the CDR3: TGTGCCAGCAGTTTTAGGACAGGTCCTCAAGAGCAGTACTTC. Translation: CASSFRTGPQEQYF.

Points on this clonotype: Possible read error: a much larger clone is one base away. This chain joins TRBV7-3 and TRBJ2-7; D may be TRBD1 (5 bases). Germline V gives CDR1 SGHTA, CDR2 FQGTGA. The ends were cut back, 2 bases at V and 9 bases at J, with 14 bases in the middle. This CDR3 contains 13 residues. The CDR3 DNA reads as TGTGCCAGCAGCTTAGGGCAGGGAAGGCCGCAGTACTTC. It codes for CASSLGQGRPQYF.

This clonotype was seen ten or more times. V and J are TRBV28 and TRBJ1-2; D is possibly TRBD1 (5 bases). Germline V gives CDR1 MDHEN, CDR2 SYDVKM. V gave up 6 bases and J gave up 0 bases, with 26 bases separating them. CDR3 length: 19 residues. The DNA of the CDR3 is TGTGCCAGCAGCCTTGTGGGGGTGGAGACGTTCGGAGCTAACTATGGCTACACCTTC. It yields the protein CASSLVGVETFGANYGYTF.

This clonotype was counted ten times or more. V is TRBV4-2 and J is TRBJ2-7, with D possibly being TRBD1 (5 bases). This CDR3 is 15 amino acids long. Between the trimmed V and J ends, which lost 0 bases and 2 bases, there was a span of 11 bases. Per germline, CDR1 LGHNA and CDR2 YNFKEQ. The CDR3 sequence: CASSQEVAGTYEQYF. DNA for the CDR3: TGTGCCAGCAGCCAAGAAGTAGCAGGGACCTACGAGCAGTACTTC.

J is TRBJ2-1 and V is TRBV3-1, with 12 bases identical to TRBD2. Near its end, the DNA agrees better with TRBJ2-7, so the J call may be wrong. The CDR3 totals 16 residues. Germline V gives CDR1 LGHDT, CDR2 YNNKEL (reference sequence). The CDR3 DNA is TGTGCCAGCAGCCAAGGACTAGCGGGGGTCCACAATGAGCAGTACTTC. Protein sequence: CASSQGLAGVHNEQYF.

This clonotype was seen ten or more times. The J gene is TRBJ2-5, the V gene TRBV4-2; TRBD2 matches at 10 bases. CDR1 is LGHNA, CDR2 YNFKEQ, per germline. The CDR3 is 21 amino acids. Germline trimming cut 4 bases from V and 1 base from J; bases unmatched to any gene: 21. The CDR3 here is CASSRSGTSDVMSVGQETQYF. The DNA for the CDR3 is TGTGCCAGCAGCCGCTCCGGGACTAGCGATGTAATGTCGGTGGGCCAAGAGACCCAGTACTTC.

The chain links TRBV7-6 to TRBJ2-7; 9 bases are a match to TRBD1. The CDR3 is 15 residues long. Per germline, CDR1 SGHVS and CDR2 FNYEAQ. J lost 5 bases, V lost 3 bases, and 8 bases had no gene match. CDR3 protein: CASSLEDRGIDEQYF. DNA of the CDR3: TGTGCCAGCAGCTTGGAGGACAGGGGAATCGACGAGCAGTACTTC.